A single sample gave rise to the 6 T cell receptor beta chains below, sequenced in a study of T cells after yellow fever vaccination. Each CDR3 protein gets one entry after TCRdb re-called the 5' RACE reads with MiXCR. The table records about 150,000 distinct CDR3 sequences, 6.6% of them present only once. The sequencing here drew on CD4+ T cells sorted from PBMCs, taken 10 days after the yellow fever booster vaccination. The receptors were gathered from a man aged 30-40 years who received the YFV17D yellow fever vaccine.

This clonotype was seen at least ten times. The chain uses TRBV7-9 and TRBJ2-7, with D tentatively TRBD1 or TRBD2 (5 bases each). CDR1 and CDR2 from the germline V gene are SEHNR and FQNEAQ (reference sequence). The V and J ends lost 7 bases and 3 bases respectively, with 16 bases between them. CDR3 length equals 14 residues. The DNA for the CDR3 is TGTGCCAGCACCCCAGGGAGTCCTAACTACGAGCAGTACTTC. It is translated as CASTPGSPNYEQYF.

This clonotype was found a few times. CDR3 region: CASSLLPRDYEQYF. In DNA, the CDR3 is TGTGCCAGCAGCTTGCTCCCGCGGGACTACGAGCAGTACTTC. The chain is built from TRBV7-2 and TRBJ2-7, with a tentative D call TRBD2 (6 bases). Trimming removed 3 bases at V and 3 bases at J, with 12 bases between. This CDR3 has 14 amino acids. The germline gives CDR1 SGHTA, CDR2 FQGNSA.

This clonotype came up many times. V gene TRBV20-1 combines with J gene TRBJ2-3, with D possibly matching TRBD2 (6 bases). Germline V gene sequence: CDR1 DFQATT, CDR2 SNEGSKA (reference sequence). Between the trimmed V and J ends, which lost 6 bases and 5 bases, there was a span of 24 bases. This CDR3 region has 16 residues. The CDR3 DNA is TGCAGTGCCTACCCCCCGGGACTTCAAGTAGTAGATACGCAGTATTTT. This sequence encodes CSAYPPGLQVVDTQYF.

This clonotype has at least ten counts. This rearrangement joins TRBV25-1 to TRBJ1-2; D uncertain. The CDR3 extends over 13 amino acids. Deletions cut 3 bases from V and 2 bases from J, with 7 bases between. Germline CDR1 reads MGHDK; CDR2 reads SYGVNS. DNA for the CDR3: TGTGCCAGCAGTGATTCGGAAAACTATGGCTACACCTTC. It translates to CASSDSENYGYTF.

This clonotype was observed at least ten times. The V gene is TRBV12-3 or TRBV12-4, the J gene TRBJ2-5; D is ambiguous. The CDR3 sequence is 11 residues long. Trimming took 3 bases from V and 5 from J, leaving 4 bases between them. CDR3 in amino acids: CASSFVETQYF. The CDR3 DNA is TGTGCCAGCAGTTTTGTGGAGACCCAGTACTTC.

This clonotype turned up a few times. The chain carries TRBV10-3 and TRBJ1-6; possible D gene TRBD1, 6 bases. Germline lookup yields CDR1 ENHRY and CDR2 SYGVKD. The V gene lost 11 bases and the J gene lost 6 bases, with 20 bases spanning the gap. The CDR3 totals 15 residues. The DNA for the CDR3 is TGTGCCCCCACCAGGGGATCTTGGGGTAATTCACCCCTCCACTTT. It specifies CAPTRGSWGNSPLHF.